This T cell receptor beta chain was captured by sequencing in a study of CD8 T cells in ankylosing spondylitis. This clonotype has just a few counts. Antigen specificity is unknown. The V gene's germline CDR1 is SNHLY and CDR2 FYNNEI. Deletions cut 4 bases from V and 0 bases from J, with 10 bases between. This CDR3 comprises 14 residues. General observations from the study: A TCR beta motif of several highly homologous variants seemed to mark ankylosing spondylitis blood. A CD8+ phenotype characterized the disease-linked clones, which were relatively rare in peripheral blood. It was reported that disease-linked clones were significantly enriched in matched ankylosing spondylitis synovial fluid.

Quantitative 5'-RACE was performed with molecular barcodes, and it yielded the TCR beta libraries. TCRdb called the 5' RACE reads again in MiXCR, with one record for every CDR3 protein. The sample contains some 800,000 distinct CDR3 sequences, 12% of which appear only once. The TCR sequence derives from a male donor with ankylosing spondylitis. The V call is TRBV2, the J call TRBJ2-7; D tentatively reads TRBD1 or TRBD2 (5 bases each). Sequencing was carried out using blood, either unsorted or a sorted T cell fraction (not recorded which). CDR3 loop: CASSAGPFSYEQYF. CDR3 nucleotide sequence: TGTGCCAGCAGTGCGGGGCCTTTCTCCTACGAGCAGTACTTC.